The next 6 T cell receptor beta chains were all read from a single sample in a study of cytomegalovirus exposure and HLA in healthy donors. The method was immunoSEQ multiplex PCR; TCRdb's version includes in-frame clones alone and lacks a portion of them. Among roughly 100,000 clones listed, about 85% were seen once. Sequencing used PBMCs. The receptor set was obtained from a man aged 18-30 years in good health and CMV-seropositive.

The chain joins TRBV29-1 to TRBJ2-1; 9 positions match TRBD2. CDR3 size: 14 residues. With 7 bases clipped from V and 3 bases from J, the junction kept 7 bases outside the gene matches. Germline lookup yields CDR1 SQVTM and CDR2 ANQGSEA. The CDR3, as DNA: TGCAGCGCCGAACGACTAGCGGTCTACAATGAGCAGTTCTTC. It is translated as CSAERLAVYNEQFF.

This clone was seen once. The V gene is TRBV7-6, the J gene TRBJ2-1, with 9 bases fitting TRBD2. V was clipped by 5 bases and J by 0 bases; unmatched bases: 5. Looked up from germline, CDR1 is SGHVS and CDR2 is FNYEAQ. The CDR3 spans 16 residues. CDR3 residues: CASSPSGTSSYNEQFF. In DNA, the CDR3 is TGTGCCAGCAGCCCTAGCGGGACCAGCTCCTACAATGAGCAGTTCTTC.

The chain employs TRBV2 and TRBJ2-7; D is perhaps TRBD2 (5 bases). The V gene's germline CDR1 is SNHLY and CDR2 FYNNEI. Deletions cut 3 bases from V and 0 bases from J, with 9 bases between. The CDR3 extends over 14 amino acids. CDR3 amino acids: CASSDPGSSYEQYV. The DNA of the CDR3 is TGTGCCAGCAGTGACCCGGGGAGCTCCTACGAGCAGTACGTC.

V gene TRBV6-1 combines with J gene TRBJ2-3; D is ambiguous. This CDR3 region has 11 residues. Trimming removed 6 bases at V and 6 bases at J, with 7 bases between. Germline CDR1 is MNHNS and CDR2 is SASEGT. In DNA, the CDR3 is TGTGCCAGCAGAGAATCGGATACGCAGTATTTT. This translates into CASRESDTQYF.

The sample holds one count of this clone. The germline gene is not matched at one end of the junction; a read error may be the cause. This chain joins TRBV4-1 and TRBJ2-2; D possibly corresponds to TRBD1 (5 bases). Germline assignment: CDR1 MGHRA and CDR2 YSYEKL. The CDR3 consists of 18 residues. The CDR3 coding sequence is TGCGCCAGCAGCCAAGATGGAAGGGGATTTGGGAACCCCGGGGAGCTGTTTTTT. Its translation is CASSQDGRGFGNPGELFF.

V is TRBV20-1 and J is TRBJ2-7; D not certain. The CDR3 has 11 residues. Trimming took off 1 base at V and 6 bases at J, with 7 bases between the two ends. Germline CDR1 reads DFQATT; CDR2 reads SNEGSKA (reference sequence). CDR3 bases: TGCAGTGCTAGAGGTTTTCGCGAGCAGTACTTC. This translates into CSARGFREQYF.